Presented here are 6 T cell receptor beta chains from one specimen sequenced in a study of preoperative IRX-2 immunotherapy in early breast cancer. Assay: immunoSEQ multiplex PCR; the TCRdb copy retains only in-frame clones and omits some. The sample yields 35,000 to 45,000 clones, 65% to 90% seen once. Treatment meaning: preoperative locoregional IRX-2 cytokine immunotherapy. This material consisted of lymph node tissue, taken after IRX-2 immunotherapy. The receptors stem from a human donor with breast cancer.

J is TRBJ1-1 and V is TRBV7-1, with TRBD1 as a possible D gene (5 bases). TRBV7-1 is reported as an ORF; its role is uncertain. The CDR3 has 13 amino acids. Trimming left V 3 bases short and J 4 bases short, with 9 bases between. The CDR3 DNA reads TGTGCCAGCAGCTCTGGGGCTCGCACTGAAGCTTTCTTT. Its translation: CASSSGARTEAFF.

The table lists this clone with a count of one. The CDR3 protein is CASSLDGGETNYGYTF. The CDR3 DNA is TGTGCCAGCAGCTTGGATGGGGGCGAGACTAACTATGGCTACACCTTC. J is TRBJ1-2 and V is TRBV7-6; D may be TRBD1 (6 bases). Germline V gene lookup returns CDR1 SGHVS and CDR2 FNYEAQ. This CDR3 has 16 residues. Trimming removed 3 bases at V and 0 bases at J, with 14 bases between. Drawing the rest from reference TRBV7-6 and TRBJ1-2, the complete variable domain is GAGVSQSPRYKVTKRGQDVALRCDPISGHVSLYWYRQALGQGPEFLTYFNYEAQQDKSGLPNDRFSAERPEGSISTLTIQRTEQRDSAMYRCASSLDGGETNYGYTFGSGTRLTVV.

The gene calls are TRBV29-1 and TRBJ1-2; 7 bases match TRBD1. V lost 4 bases, J lost 8 bases, and 10 bases stayed unmatched. The CDR3 runs 13 residues. Looked up from germline, CDR1 is SQVTM and CDR2 is ANQGSEA. The CDR3 DNA sequence: TGCAGCGTTGTGACAGGGCTGGGCGGAGGCTACACCTTC. It codes for CSVVTGLGGGYTF.

V and J are TRBV6-8 and TRBJ1-3, with D hard to call. V was shortened by 7 bases and J by 0 bases, with 16 bases between the two germline ends. The CDR3 totals 16 residues. CDR1 and CDR2 (germline): MNHGY, SAAAGT. In DNA, the CDR3 is TGTGCCAGCATTCGACCGGAGGTCAACTCTGGAAACACCATATATTTT. It translates to CASIRPEVNSGNTIYF.

Of note for this clone: Germline and junction disagree at one end, which may indicate a read error. This chain connects TRBV19 to TRBJ1-6; D is unresolved. Germline V gene sequence: CDR1 LNHDA, CDR2 SQIVND (reference sequence). This CDR3 contains 16 residues. The CDR3 loop reads CASSIREGSYNSPLHF. CDR3 DNA sequence: TGTGCTAGTAGTATACGGGAGGGCTCCTATAATTCACCCCTCCACTTT. The complete variable domain, with remaining parts taken from reference TRBV19 and TRBJ1-6, reads DGGITQSPKYLFRKEGQNVTLSCEQNLNHDAMYWYRQDPGQGLRLIYYSQIVNDFQKGDIAEGYSVSREKKESFPLTVTSAQKNPTAFYLCASSIREGSYNSPLHFGNGTRLTVT.

The chain uses TRBV11-3 and TRBJ2-5; the match to TRBD1 covers 9 bases. CDR1 SGHNT and CDR2 YENEEA come from the germline V gene. The V gene end was trimmed by 4 bases and the J gene end by 5 bases; junction bases not matched to a gene: 17. The CDR3 contains 18 residues. CDR3: CASSSTPYFRDRAETQYF. CDR3 bases: TGTGCCAGCAGCTCGACGCCGTATTTCCGGGACAGGGCCGAGACCCAGTACTTC.